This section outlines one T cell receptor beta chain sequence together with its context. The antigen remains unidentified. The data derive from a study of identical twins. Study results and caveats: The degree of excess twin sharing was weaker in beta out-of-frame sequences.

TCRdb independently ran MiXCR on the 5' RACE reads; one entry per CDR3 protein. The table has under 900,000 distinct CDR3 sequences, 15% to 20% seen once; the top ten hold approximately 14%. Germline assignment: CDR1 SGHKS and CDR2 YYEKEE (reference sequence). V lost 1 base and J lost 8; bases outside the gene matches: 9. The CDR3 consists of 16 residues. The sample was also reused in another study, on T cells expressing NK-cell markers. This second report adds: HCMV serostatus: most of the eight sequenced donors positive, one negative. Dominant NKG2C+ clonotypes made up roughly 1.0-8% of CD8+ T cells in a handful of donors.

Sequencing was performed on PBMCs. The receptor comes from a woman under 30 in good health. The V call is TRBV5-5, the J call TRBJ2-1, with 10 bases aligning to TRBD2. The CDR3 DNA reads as TGTGCCAGCAGCTTGAGGGCGAGCGGGGGGGCATATGAGCAGTTCTTC. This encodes CASSLRASGGAYEQFF.